This TCR beta chain was retrieved from a study of early T cells in non-severe SARS-CoV-2 infection. Across the study: The input, bulk RNA from unsorted whole blood, was sequenced, and chains were unpaired.

This CDR3 contains 14 residues. CDR1 is MNHNS and CDR2 is SASEGT in the germline V gene. V lost 2 bases, J lost 2 bases, and 7 bases lay in between. In this sample, this clonotype turned up a few times. The antigen is unknown. Study-level findings and limits: Matching results from VDJdb favored anti-spike CD8 responses, leaving private and CD4 specificities undetected.

Researchers tagged individual cDNA molecules with unique molecular identifiers. TCRdb reprocessed the 5' RACE reads via MiXCR and lists one record per CDR3 protein. The profile shows over 95,000 distinct CDR3 sequences, approximately 16% of them singletons. This clonotype was obtained from an adult who was a healthcare worker with PCR-confirmed SARS-CoV-2 infection or an uninfected control (not recorded which). Source material: whole blood. This chain links TRBV6-1 with TRBJ1-5; no clear D. Written as DNA, the CDR3 is TGTGCCAGCAGTGAATGGGGAGGCAATCAGCCCCAGCATTTT. It is translated as CASSEWGGNQPQHF.